The sequence of this T cell receptor (beta chain) was determined in a study of regulatory T cells in long-lasting Graves disease. Whole-study findings and limits: Persistent Graves' patients showed a TCR diversity that was lower than that of newly diagnosed ones. Patients with persistent disease showed a bias toward TRBV28, TRBJ1-2 and TRBJ2-5.

The sample holds a few counts of this clonotype. Its specificity is unknown. Through Arm-PCR of CDR3 regions and iRepertoire HTBI primers, TCR beta libraries were built. TCRdb called the multiplex PCR reads again in MiXCR, with one record for every CDR3 protein. The table lists approximately 560,000 distinct CDR3 sequences, about 16% of them singletons, with around 12% in the top ten. Germline assignment: CDR1 MNHEY and CDR2 SMNVEV (reference sequence). This CDR3 contains 17 residues. V lost 3 bases and J lost 0, with 18 bases in between. Time point meaning: newly diagnosed GD, antithyroid drugs for less than 3 months. PBMC-extracted RNA yielded the TCR library. These data also formed part of another study, on T cells in Graves' hyperthyroidism and ophthalmopathy. That work adds: Using the HTBI primer set, a first-round RT-PCR was run on the TCR CDR3.

Source: peripheral blood mononuclear cells (PBMCs), taken at new diagnosis, from a patient treated with antithyroid drugs. The origin of this receptor is a man aged 18 to 35 with Graves disease. The rearrangement uses TRBV27 and TRBJ2-7; TRBD1 or TRBD2 may be the D gene (6 bases each). CDR3 nucleotide sequence: TGTGCCAGCAGTTTGTCGGGGGCGTCATGGGGCTCCTACGAGCAGTACTTC. Translation gives CASSLSGASWGSYEQYF.